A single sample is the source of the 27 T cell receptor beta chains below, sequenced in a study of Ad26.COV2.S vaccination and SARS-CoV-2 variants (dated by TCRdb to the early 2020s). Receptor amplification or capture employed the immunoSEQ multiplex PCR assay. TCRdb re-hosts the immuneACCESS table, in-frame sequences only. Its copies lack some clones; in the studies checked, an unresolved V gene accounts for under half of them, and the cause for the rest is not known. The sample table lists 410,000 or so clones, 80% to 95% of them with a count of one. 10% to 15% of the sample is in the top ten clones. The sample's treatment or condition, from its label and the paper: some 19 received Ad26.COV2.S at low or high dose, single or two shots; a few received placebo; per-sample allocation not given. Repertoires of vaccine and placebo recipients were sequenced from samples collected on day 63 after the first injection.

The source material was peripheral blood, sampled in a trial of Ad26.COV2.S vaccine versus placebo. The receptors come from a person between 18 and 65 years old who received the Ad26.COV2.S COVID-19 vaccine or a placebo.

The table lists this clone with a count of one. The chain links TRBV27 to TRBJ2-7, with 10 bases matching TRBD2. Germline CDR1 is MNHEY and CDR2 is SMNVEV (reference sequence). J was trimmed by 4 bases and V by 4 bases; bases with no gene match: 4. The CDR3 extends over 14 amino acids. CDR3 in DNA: TGTGCCAGCAGTTCTAGCGGGAGTAGATACGAGCAGTACTTC. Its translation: CASSSSGSRYEQYF.

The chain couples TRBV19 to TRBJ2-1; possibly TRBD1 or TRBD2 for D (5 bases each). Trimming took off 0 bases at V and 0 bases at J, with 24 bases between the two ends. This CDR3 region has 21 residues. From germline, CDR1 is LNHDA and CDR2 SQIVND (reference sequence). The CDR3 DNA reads TGTGCCAGTAGTATAGAGGGCCCCGGGACCAAACTTGTGGACTCCTACAATGAGCAGTTCTTC. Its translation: CASSIEGPGTKLVDSYNEQFF. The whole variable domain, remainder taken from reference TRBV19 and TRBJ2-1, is DGGITQSPKYLFRKEGQNVTLSCEQNLNHDAMYWYRQDPGQGLRLIYYSQIVNDFQKGDIAEGYSVSREKKESFPLTVTSAQKNPTAFYLCASSIEGPGTKLVDSYNEQFFGPGTRLTVL.

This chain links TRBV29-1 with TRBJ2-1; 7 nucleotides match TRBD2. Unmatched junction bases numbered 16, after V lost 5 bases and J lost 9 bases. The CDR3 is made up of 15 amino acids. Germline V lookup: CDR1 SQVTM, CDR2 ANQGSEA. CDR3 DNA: TGCAGCGTTCGGCTAGCGGAGAAACGCTCCAGTGAGCAGTTCTTC. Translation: CSVRLAEKRSSEQFF.

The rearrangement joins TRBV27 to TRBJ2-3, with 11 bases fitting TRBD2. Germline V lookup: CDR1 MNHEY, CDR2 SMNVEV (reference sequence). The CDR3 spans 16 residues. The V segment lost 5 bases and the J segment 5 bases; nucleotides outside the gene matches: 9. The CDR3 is CASSLTSGRRVDTQYF. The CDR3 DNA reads TGTGCCAGCAGTCTAACTAGCGGGAGACGAGTAGATACGCAGTATTTT.

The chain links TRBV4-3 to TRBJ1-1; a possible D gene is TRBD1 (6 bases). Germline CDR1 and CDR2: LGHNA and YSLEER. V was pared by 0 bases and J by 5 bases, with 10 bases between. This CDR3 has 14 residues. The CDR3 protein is CASSQDRGFTEAFF. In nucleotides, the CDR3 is TGCGCCAGCAGCCAAGACAGGGGTTTTACTGAAGCTTTCTTT.

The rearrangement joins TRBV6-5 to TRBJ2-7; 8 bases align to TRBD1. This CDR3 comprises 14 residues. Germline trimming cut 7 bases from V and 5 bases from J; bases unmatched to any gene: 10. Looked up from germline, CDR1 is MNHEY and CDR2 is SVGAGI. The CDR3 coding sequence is TGTGCCAGCATCAGGGCAGGGGGCAAAGACGAGCAGTACTTC. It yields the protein CASIRAGGKDEQYF.

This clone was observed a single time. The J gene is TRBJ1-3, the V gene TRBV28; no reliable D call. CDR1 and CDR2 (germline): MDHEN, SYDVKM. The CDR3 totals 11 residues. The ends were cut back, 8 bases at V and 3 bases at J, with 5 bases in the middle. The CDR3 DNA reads TGTGCCAGCTCTAGTGGAAACACCATATATTTT. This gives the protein CASSSGNTIYF.

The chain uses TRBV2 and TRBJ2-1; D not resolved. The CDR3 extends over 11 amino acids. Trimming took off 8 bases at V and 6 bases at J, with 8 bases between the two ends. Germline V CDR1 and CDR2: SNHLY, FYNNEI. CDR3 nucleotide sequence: TGTGCCAGCGAGGCTAGCAATGAGCAGTTCTTC. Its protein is CASEASNEQFF.

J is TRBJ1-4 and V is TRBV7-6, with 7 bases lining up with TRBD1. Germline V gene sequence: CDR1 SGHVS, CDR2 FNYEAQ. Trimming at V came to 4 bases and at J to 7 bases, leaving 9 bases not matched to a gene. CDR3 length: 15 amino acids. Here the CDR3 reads CASSSGGGVGEKLFF. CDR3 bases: TGTGCCAGCAGCTCAGGGGGAGGGGTTGGTGAAAAACTGTTTTTT.

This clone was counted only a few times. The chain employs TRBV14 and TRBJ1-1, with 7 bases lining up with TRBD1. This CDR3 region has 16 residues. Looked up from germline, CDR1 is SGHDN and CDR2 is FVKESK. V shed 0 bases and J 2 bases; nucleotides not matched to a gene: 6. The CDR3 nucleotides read TGTGCCAGCAGCCAAGATCAAGGGACAGTAAACACTGAAGCTTTCTTT. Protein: CASSQDQGTVNTEAFF.

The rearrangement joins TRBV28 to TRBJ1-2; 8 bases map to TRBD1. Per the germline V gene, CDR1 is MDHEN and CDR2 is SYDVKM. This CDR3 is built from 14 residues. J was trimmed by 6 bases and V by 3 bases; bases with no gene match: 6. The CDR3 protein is CASSLGRGLDGYTF. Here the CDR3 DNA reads TGTGCCAGCAGTTTGGGCAGGGGGCTGGATGGCTACACCTTC.

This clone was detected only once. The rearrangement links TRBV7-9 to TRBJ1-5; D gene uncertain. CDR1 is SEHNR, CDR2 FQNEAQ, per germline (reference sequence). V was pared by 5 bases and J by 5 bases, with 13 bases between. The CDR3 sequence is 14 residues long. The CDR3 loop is CASSASNIYQPQHF. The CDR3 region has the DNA TGTGCCAGCAGCGCTTCTAATATCTATCAGCCCCAGCATTTT.

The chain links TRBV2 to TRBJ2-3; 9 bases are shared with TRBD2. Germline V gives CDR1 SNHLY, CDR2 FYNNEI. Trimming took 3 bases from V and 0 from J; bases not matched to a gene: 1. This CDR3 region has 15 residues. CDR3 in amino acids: CASSEGLASTDTQYF. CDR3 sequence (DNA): TGTGCCAGCAGTGAGGGACTAGCTAGCACAGATACGCAGTATTTT.

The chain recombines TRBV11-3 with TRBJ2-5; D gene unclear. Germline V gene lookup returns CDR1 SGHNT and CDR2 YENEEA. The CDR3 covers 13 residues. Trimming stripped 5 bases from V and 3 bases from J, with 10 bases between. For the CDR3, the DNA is TGTGCCAGCAGCCCCGGACCCGAAGAGACCCAGTACTTC. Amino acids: CASSPGPEETQYF. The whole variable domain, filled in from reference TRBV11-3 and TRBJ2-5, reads EAGVVQSPRYKIIEKKQPVAFWCNPISGHNTLYWYLQNLGQGPELLIRYENEEAVDDSQLPKDRFSAERLKGVDSTLKIQPAELGDSAVYLCASSPGPEETQYFGPGTRLLVL.

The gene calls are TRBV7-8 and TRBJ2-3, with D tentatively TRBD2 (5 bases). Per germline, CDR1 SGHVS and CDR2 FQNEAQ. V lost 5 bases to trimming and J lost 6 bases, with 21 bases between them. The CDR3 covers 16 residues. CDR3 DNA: TGTGCCAGCAGCCCCAGACTACGCCCTTCACCGGATACGCAGTATTTT. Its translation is CASSPRLRPSPDTQYF.

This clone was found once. CDR3 sequence: CASSQELITGGEQYF. The CDR3 coding sequence is TGTGCCAGCAGCCAAGAACTAATAACAGGGGGCGAGCAGTACTTC. The V call is TRBV4-2, the J call TRBJ2-7, with 8 bases aligning to TRBD1. The germline V gene encodes CDR1 LGHNA and CDR2 YNFKEQ. CDR3 length: 15 residues. V lost 0 bases and J lost 6; bases outside the gene matches: 7.

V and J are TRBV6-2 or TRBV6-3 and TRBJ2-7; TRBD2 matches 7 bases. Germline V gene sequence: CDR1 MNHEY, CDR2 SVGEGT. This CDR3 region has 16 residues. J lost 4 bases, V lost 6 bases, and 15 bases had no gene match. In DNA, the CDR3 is TGTGCCAGCAGCAGCCTCCGGGCGGGAGAGGGGTACGAGCAGTACTTC. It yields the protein CASSSLRAGEGYEQYF.

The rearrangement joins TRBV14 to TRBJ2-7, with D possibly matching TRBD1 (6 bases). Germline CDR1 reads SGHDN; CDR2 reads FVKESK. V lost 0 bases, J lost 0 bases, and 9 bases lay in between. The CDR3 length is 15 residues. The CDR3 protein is CASSQDSQGSYEQYF. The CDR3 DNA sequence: TGTGCCAGCAGCCAAGATTCACAGGGCTCCTACGAGCAGTACTTC.

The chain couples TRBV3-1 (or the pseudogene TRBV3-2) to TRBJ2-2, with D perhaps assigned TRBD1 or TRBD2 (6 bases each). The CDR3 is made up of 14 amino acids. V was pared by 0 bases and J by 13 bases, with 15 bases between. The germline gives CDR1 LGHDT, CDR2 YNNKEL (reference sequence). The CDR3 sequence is CASSQEGGGGMLFF. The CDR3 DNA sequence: TGTGCCAGCAGCCAAGAGGGGGGCGGCGGGATGCTGTTTTTT.

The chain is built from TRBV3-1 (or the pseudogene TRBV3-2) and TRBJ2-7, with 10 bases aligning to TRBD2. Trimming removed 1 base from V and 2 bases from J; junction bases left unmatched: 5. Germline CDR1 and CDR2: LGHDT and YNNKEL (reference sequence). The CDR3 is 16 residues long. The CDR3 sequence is CASSQGGTSVTYEQYF. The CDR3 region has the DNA TGTGCCAGCAGCCAAGGGGGGACTAGCGTAACCTACGAGCAGTACTTC.

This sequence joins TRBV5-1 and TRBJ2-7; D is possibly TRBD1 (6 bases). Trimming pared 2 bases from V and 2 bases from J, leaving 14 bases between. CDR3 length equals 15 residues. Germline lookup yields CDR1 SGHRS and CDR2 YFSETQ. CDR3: CASSLGQSLTYEQYF. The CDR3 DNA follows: TGCGCCAGCAGCTTAGGACAGTCTTTAACCTACGAGCAGTACTTC.

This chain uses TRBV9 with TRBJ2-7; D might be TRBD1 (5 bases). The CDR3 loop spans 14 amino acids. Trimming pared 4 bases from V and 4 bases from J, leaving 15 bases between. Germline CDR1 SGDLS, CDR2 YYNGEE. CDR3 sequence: CASSPGSQGYEQYF. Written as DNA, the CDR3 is TGTGCCAGCAGCCCCGGATCCCAGGGTTACGAGCAGTACTTC. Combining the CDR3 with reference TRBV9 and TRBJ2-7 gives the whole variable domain DSGVTQTPKHLITATGQRVTLRCSPRSGDLSVYWYQQSLDQGLQFLIQYYNGEERAKGNILERFSAQQFPDLHSELNLSSLELGDSALYFCASSPGSQGYEQYFGPGTRLTVT.

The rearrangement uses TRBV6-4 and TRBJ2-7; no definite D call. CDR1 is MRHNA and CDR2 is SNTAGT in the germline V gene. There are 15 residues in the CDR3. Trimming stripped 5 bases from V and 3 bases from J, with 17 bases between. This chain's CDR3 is CASSLESGPHYEQYF. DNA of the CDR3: TGTGCCAGCAGTTTGGAGTCCGGGCCGCACTACGAGCAGTACTTC.

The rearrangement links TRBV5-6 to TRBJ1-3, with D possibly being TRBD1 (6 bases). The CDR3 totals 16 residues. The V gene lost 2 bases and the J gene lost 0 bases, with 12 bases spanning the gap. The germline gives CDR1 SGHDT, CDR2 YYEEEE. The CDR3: CASSLIQGNSGNTIYF. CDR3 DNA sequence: TGTGCCAGCAGCTTAATACAGGGTAACTCTGGAAACACCATATATTTT.

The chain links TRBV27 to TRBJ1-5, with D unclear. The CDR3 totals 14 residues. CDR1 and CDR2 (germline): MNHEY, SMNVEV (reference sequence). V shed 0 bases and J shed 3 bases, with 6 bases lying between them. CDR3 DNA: TGTGCCAGCAGTTTATCGGCAGACAATCAGCCCCAGCATTTT. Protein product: CASSLSADNQPQHF.

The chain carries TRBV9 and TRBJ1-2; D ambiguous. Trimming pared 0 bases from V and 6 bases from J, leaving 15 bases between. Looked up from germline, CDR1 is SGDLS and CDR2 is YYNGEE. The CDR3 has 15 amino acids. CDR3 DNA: TGTGCCAGCAGCGTAGCTTCGGGAAGTCGGGATGGCTACACCTTC. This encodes CASSVASGSRDGYTF.

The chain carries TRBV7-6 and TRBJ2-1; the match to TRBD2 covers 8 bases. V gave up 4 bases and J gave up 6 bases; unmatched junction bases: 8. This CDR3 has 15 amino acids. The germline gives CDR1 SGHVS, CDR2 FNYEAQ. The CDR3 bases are TGTGCCAGCAGCTCACGGGAGGGCAAAACCAATGAGCAGTTCTTC. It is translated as CASSSREGKTNEQFF. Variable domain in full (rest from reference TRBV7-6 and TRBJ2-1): GAGVSQSPRYKVTKRGQDVALRCDPISGHVSLYWYRQALGQGPEFLTYFNYEAQQDKSGLPNDRFSAERPEGSISTLTIQRTEQRDSAMYRCASSSREGKTNEQFFGPGTRLTVL.